This passage covers 10 T cell receptor beta chains from one sample sequenced in a study of cytomegalovirus exposure and HLA in healthy donors. In the PCR, 60 Vbeta and 13 Jbeta primers were used. The data were produced by immunoSEQ multiplex PCR, yet TCRdb's version contains in-frame clones alone and is incomplete. This table holds 150,000 or so clones, approximately 80% found once. The sample comprised PBMCs. Every receptor here comes from a woman in her thirties or forties in good health and CMV-seropositive.

This chain connects TRBV7-8 to TRBJ2-3, with TRBD2 identical over 11 bases. CDR3 length equals 16 residues. The trim removed 3 bases at V and 5 bases at J, leaving 7 bases unmatched. The germline V gene encodes CDR1 SGHVS and CDR2 FQNEAQ. Written as DNA, the CDR3 is TGTGCCAGCAGCTTTCGACTAGCGGGACTGGTAGATACGCAGTATTTT. The encoded protein is CASSFRLAGLVDTQYF.

V and J are TRBV7-8 and TRBJ1-3; TRBD1 might be the D (6 bases). CDR1 is SGHVS and CDR2 is FQNEAQ in the germline V gene. The CDR3 contains 14 residues. V was shortened by 5 bases and J by 3 bases, with 11 bases between the two germline ends. CDR3 DNA sequence: TGTGCCAGCAGCCCGCAGGGGTATGGAAACACCATATATTTT. This encodes CASSPQGYGNTIYF.

The V call is TRBV11-2, the J call TRBJ2-1; 10 nucleotides align to TRBD2. Germline CDR1 is SGHAT and CDR2 is FQNNGV. Trimming at V came to 1 base and at J to 1 base, leaving 7 bases not matched to a gene. The CDR3 runs to 18 residues. The CDR3 bases are TGTGCCAGCAGCTTAGGTCTAGCGGGAGTAGGGTCCTACAATGAGCAGTTCTTC. It translates to CASSLGLAGVGSYNEQFF.

The gene calls are TRBV2 and TRBJ2-1; no definite D call. The germline gives CDR1 SNHLY, CDR2 FYNNEI. V shed 8 bases and J shed 3 bases, with 17 bases lying between them. This CDR3 spans 15 amino acids. CDR3 nucleotides: TGTGCCAGCGTAGTGGTAGTGGGCCTCTACAATGAGCAGTTCTTC. Translating gives CASVVVVGLYNEQFF. The whole variable domain, filled in from reference TRBV2 and TRBJ2-1, reads EPEVTQTPSHQVTQMGQEVILRCVPISNHLYFYWYRQILGQKVEFLVSFYNNEISEKSEIFDDQFSVERPDGSNFTLKIRSTKLEDSAMYFCASVVVVGLYNEQFFGPGTRLTVL.

The chain is built from TRBV23-1 and TRBJ2-7, with D perhaps TRBD2 (6 bases). TRBV23-1 is filed as an ORF, its function uncertain. V was trimmed by 8 bases and J by 6 bases, leaving 14 bases between them. The CDR3 has 12 residues. This CDR3 is CASDLLGGEQYF. CDR3 in DNA: TGCGCCAGCGATTTATTGGGAGGCGAGCAGTACTTC.

The J gene is TRBJ2-7, the V gene TRBV2, with D perhaps matching TRBD2 (6 bases). The germline V gene has CDR1 SNHLY and CDR2 FYNNEI. The CDR3 contains 13 residues. Between the trimmed V and J ends, which lost 6 bases and 3 bases, there was a span of 12 bases. CDR3 sequence: CASRVSEGYEQYF. DNA of the CDR3: TGTGCCAGCAGGGTATCGGAGGGCTACGAGCAGTACTTC. Using reference TRBV2 and TRBJ2-7 for the parts outside the CDR3, the full variable domain is EPEVTQTPSHQVTQMGQEVILRCVPISNHLYFYWYRQILGQKVEFLVSFYNNEISEKSEIFDDQFSVERPDGSNFTLKIRSTKLEDSAMYFCASRVSEGYEQYFGPGTRLTVT.

This clone was observed once. V usage is TRBV10-2 and J usage is TRBJ2-6; perhaps TRBD2 as D (5 bases). CDR3 length: 16 residues. Per germline, CDR1 WSHSY and CDR2 SAAADI. V was pared by 5 bases and J by 2 bases, with 13 bases between. CDR3 region: CASSPLYGTGANVLTF. The CDR3 DNA follows: TGCGCCAGCAGTCCTTTATACGGGACTGGGGCCAACGTCCTGACTTTC.

CDR3 in DNA: TGTGCCAGCAGCCGTGGGGACAGATGGGAAAAACTGTTTTTT. Its protein is CASSRGDRWEKLFF. V and J are TRBV11-2 and TRBJ1-4, with 7 bases fitting TRBD1. Trimming took 5 bases from V and 8 from J; bases not matched to a gene: 8. Germline assignment: CDR1 SGHAT and CDR2 FQNNGV. The CDR3 totals 14 residues.

In its sample, this clone was seen a few times. The chain joins TRBV7-9 to TRBJ2-3; 11 positions match TRBD2. Germline-derived CDR1 and CDR2 are SEHNR and FQNEAQ (reference sequence). The CDR3 is 15 amino acids. Unmatched junction bases numbered 4, after V lost 1 base and J lost 7 bases. The CDR3 coding sequence is TGTGCCAGCAGCTTAGGGTCTAGCGGGAGGAATACGCAGTATTTT. This codes for CASSLGSSGRNTQYF.

This clone was seen only a few times. This chain joins TRBV29-1 and TRBJ1-1, with a possible D match to TRBD1 (5 bases). This CDR3 comprises 13 residues. The germline V and J ends were trimmed by 5 bases and 5 bases, with 15 bases remaining between them. CDR1 and CDR2 from the germline V gene are SQVTM and ANQGSEA. DNA for the CDR3: TGCAGCGTTTGGGACGGGGGTTATACTGAAGCTTTCTTT. Translated: CSVWDGGYTEAFF.